This record concerns one T cell receptor (beta chain) sequence. Its cognate antigen is unknown. This CDR3 region has 14 residues. Trimming cost V 1 base and J 3 bases, with 11 bases left between them. The V gene's germline CDR1 is SGHRS and CDR2 YFSETQ. 60 Vbeta and 13 Jbeta primers were used in PCR. The protocol was immunoSEQ multiplex PCR, while the TCRdb copy is restricted to in-frame clones and leaves out a portion. The table shows 100,000 to 150,000 clones, with around 76% occurring only once. This specimen comes from a study of cytomegalovirus exposure and HLA in healthy donors. Across the study: The early release's HLA-typed donors yielded approximately 82 million unique TCRs. Broader study findings: The study put 150 or so TCR beta chains on its list as cytomegalovirus-associated.

The sequencing input was PBMCs. The V gene is TRBV5-1, the J gene TRBJ2-7, with D possibly TRBD1 on 6 matching bases. The clonotype was recovered from a man aged 45-60 years in good health and CMV-seropositive. In DNA, the CDR3 is TGCGCCAGCAGCTTGTGGACAGCGAACTACGAGCAGTACTTC. It specifies CASSLWTANYEQYF.